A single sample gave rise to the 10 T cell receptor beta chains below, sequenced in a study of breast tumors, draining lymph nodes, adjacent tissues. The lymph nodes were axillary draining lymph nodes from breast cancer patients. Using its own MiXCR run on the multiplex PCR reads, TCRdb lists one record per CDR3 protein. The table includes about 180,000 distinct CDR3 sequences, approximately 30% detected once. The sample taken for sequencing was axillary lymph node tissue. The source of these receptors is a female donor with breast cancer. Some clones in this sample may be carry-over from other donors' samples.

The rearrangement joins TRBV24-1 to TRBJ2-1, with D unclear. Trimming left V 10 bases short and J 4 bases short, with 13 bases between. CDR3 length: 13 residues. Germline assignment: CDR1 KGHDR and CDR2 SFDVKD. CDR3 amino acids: CATNTAPYNEQFF. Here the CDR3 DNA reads TGTGCCACAAATACAGCACCTTACAATGAGCAGTTCTTC.

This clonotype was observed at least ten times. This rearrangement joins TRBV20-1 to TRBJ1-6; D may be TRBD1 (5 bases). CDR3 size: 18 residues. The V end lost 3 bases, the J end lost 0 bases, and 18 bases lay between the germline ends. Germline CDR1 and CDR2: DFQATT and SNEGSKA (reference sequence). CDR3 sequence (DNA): TGCAGTGCTAGGGGTGGGGGGAGTTCCAGCTCCTATAATTCACCCCTCCACTTT. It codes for CSARGGGSSSSYNSPLHF.

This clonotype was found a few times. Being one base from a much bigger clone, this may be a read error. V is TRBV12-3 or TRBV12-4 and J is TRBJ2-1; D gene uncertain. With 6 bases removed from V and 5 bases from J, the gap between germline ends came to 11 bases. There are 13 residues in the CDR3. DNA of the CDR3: TGTGCCAGCAGCCACCGGAGAGACAATGAGCAGTTCTTC. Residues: CASSHRRDNEQFF.

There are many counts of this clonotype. This CDR3 reads CASSSTNSGAWPQHF. The CDR3 bases are TGTGCCAGCAGCTCAACCAATTCAGGGGCCTGGCCCCAGCATTTT. V is TRBV7-8 and J is TRBJ1-5; D perhaps matches TRBD1 (6 bases). From germline, CDR1 is SGHVS and CDR2 FQNEAQ. V lost 4 bases to trimming and J lost 9 bases, with 19 bases between them. The CDR3 spans 15 residues.

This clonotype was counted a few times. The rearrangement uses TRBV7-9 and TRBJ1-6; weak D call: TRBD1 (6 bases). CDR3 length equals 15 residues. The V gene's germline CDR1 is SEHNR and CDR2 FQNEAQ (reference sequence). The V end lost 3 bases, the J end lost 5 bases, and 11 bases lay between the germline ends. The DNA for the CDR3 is TGTGCCAGCAGCTTCGGGCAGGGGAATAATTCACCCCTCCACTTT. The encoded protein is CASSFGQGNNSPLHF.

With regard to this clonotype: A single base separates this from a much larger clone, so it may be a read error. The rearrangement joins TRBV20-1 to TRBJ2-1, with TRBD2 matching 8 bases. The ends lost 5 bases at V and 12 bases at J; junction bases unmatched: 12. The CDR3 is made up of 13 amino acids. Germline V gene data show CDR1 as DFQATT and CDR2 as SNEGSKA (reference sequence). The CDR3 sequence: CSARGGAGDAQFF. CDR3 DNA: TGCAGTGCTCGCGGAGGAGCGGGAGATGCGCAGTTCTTC.

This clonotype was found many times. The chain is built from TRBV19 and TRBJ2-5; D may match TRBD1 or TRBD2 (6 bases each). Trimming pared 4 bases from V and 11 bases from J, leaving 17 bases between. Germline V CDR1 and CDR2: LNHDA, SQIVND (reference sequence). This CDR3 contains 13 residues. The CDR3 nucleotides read TGTGCCAGTAGTAGGGTGGGGGGCAGTACACAGTACTTC. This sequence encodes CASSRVGGSTQYF.

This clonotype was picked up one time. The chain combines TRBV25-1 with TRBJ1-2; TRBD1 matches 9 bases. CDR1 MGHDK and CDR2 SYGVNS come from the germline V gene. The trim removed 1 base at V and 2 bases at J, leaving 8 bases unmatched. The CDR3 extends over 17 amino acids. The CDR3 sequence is CASSESGQGTINYGYTF. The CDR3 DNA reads TGTGCCAGCAGTGAATCCGGACAGGGGACAATCAACTATGGCTACACCTTC.

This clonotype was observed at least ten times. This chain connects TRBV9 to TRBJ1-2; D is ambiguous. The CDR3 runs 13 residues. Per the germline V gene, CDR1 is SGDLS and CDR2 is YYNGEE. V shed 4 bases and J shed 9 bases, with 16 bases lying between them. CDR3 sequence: CASSPVAEWSYTF. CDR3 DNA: TGTGCCAGCAGCCCCGTAGCGGAGTGGAGCTACACCTTC.

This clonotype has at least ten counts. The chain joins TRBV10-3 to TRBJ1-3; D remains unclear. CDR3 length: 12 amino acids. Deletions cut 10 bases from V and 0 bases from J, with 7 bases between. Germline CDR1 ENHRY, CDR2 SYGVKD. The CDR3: CATIGSGNTIYF. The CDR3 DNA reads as TGTGCCACTATTGGCTCTGGAAACACCATATATTTT.